The clone carrying this TCR beta chain has more than one count but fewer than ten. This specimen belongs to a study of shared clonotypes between healthy human individuals. V was clipped by 6 bases and J by 4 bases, with 15 bases between them. The CDR3 covers 14 residues. Germline V gene data show CDR1 as MDHEN and CDR2 as SYDVKM. Assay used: immunoSEQ multiplex PCR; TCRdb lists only in-frame clones, some missing. The profile shows roughly 720,000 clones, less than 95% of them singletons. The origin of this receptor is a young man in good health. Some clones in this sample may be carry-over from other donors' samples. The chain joins TRBV28 to TRBJ1-2; possible D gene TRBD1, 6 bases. The sample was memory CD8+ T cells from PBMCs. Regarding subset: CD45RO+ cells pooled with CCR7-negative TemRA cells. This CDR3 reads CASSDPGTLYGYTF. The CDR3 nucleotides read TGTGCCAGCAGCGATCCCGGGACACTCTATGGCTACACCTTC.